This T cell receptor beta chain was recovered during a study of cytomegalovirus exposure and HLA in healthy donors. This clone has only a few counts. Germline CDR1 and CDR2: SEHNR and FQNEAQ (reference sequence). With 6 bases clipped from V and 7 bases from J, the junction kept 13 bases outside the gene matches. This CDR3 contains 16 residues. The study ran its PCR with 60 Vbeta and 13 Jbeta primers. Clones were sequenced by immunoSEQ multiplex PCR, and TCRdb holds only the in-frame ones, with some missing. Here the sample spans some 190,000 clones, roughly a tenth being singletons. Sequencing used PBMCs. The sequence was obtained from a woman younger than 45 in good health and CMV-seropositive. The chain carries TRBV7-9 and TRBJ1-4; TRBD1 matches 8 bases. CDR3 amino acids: CASSPWTGQGGEKLFF. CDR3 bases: TGTGCCAGCAGTCCCTGGACAGGGCAAGGGGGTGAAAAACTGTTTTTT. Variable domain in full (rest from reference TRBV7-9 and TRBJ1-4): DTGVSQNPRHKITKRGQNVTFRCDPISEHNRLYWYRQTLGQGPEFLTYFQNEAQLEKSRLLSDRFSAERPKGSFSTLEIQRTEQGDSAMYLCASSPWTGQGGEKLFFGSGTQLSVL.